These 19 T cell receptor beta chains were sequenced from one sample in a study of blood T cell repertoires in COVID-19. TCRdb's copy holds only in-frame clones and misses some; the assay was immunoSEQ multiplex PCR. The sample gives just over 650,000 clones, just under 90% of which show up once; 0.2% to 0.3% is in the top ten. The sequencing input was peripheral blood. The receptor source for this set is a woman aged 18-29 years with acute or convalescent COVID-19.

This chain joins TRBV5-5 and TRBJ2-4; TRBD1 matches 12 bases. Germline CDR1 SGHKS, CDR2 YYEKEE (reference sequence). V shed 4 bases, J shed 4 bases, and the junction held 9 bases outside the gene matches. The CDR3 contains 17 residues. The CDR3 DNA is TGTGCCAGCAGCCTTGGGGACAGGGGGCCGGGAAAAAACATTCAGTACTTC. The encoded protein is CASSLGDRGPGKNIQYF.

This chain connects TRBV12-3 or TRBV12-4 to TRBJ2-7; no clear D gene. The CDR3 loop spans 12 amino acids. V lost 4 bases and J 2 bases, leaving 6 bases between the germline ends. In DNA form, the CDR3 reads TGTGCCAGCAGTTCGGTCGCCTACGAGCAGTACTTC. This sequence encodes CASSSVAYEQYF.

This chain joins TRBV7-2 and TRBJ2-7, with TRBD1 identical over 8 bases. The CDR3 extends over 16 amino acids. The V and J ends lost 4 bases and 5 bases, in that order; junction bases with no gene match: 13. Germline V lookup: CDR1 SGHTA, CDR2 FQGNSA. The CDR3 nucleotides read TGTGCCAGCAGCTCCAAAGGTGGGACAGGCATGGACGAGCAGTACTTC. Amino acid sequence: CASSSKGGTGMDEQYF.

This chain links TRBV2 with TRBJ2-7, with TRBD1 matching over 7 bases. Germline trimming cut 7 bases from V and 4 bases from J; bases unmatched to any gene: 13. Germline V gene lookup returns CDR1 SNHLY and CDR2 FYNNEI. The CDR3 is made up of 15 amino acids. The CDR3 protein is CASNKGTGQIYEQYF. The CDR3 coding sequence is TGTGCCAGCAATAAAGGGACGGGACAGATATACGAGCAGTACTTC. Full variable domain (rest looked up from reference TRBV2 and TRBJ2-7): EPEVTQTPSHQVTQMGQEVILRCVPISNHLYFYWYRQILGQKVEFLVSFYNNEISEKSEIFDDQFSVERPDGSNFTLKIRSTKLEDSAMYFCASNKGTGQIYEQYFGPGTRLTVT.

CDR3 protein: CASSLLGQGQPQHF. CDR3 in DNA: TGTGCCAGCAGTTTATTAGGGCAGGGGCAGCCCCAGCATTTT. The rearrangement links TRBV27 to TRBJ1-5; D possibly corresponds to TRBD1 (6 bases). Germline lookup yields CDR1 MNHEY and CDR2 SMNVEV (reference sequence). The CDR3 spans 14 residues. V was trimmed by 1 base and J by 7 bases, leaving 11 bases between them.

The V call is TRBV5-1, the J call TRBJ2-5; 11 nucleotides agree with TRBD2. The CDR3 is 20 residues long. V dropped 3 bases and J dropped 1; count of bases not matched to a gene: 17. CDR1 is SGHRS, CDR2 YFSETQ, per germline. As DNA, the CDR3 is TGCGCCAGCAGCTCCCCGAGTTATACTAGCGGGGGCCGCCTCCAAGAGACCCAGTACTTC. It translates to CASSSPSYTSGGRLQETQYF. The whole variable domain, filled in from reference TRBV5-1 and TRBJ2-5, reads KAGVTQTPRYLIKTRGQQVTLSCSPISGHRSVSWYQQTPGQGLQFLFEYFSETQRNKGNFPGRFSGRQFSNSRSEMNVSTLELGDSALYLCASSSPSYTSGGRLQETQYFGPGTRLLVL.

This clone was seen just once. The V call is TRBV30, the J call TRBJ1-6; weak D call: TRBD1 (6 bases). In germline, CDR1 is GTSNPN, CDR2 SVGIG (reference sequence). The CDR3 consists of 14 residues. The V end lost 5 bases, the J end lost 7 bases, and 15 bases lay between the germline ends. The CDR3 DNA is TGTGCCTGGTGTCCTACAGGGCGCAATTCACCCCTCCACTTT. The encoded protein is CAWCPTGRNSPLHF.

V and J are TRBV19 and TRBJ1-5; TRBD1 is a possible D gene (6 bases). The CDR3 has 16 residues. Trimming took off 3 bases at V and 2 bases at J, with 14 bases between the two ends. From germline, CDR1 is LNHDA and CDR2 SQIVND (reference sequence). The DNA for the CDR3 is TGTGCCAGTAGTATGAGGTGGGCAGGGGGCAATCAGCCCCAGCATTTT. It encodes CASSMRWAGGNQPQHF.

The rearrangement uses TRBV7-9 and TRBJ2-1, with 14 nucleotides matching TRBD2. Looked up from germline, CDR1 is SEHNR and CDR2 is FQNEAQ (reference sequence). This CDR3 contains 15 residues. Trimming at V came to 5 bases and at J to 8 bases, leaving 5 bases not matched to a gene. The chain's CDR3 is CASSRTSGGWDEQFF. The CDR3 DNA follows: TGTGCCAGCAGCCGGACTAGCGGGGGGTGGGATGAGCAGTTCTTC.

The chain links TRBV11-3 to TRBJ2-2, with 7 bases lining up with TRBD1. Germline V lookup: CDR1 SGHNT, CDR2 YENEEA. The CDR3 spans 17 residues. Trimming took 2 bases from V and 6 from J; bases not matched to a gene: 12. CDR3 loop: CASSLSSTGSKAGELFF. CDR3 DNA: TGTGCCAGCAGCTTATCCTCGACAGGGTCGAAGGCCGGGGAGCTGTTTTTT.

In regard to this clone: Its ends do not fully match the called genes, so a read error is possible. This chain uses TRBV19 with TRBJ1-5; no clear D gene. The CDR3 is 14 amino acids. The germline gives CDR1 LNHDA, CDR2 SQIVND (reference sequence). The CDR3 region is CASNRFHSNQPQHF. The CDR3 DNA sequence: TGTGCGAGTAATCGGTTCCATAGCAATCAGCCCCAGCATTTT.

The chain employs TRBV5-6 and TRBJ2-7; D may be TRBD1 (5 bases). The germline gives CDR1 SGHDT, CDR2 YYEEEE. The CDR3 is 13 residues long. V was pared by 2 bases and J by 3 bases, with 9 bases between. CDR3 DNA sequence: TGTGCCAGCAGCTTACAGGTTTTCTACGAGCAGTACTTC. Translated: CASSLQVFYEQYF.

The CDR3 region has the DNA TGCAGCGTTAAAGGGACAGGAGGGAGTTATGGCTACACCTTC. Its translation: CSVKGTGGSYGYTF. The chain couples TRBV29-1 to TRBJ1-2; 8 nucleotides align to TRBD1. The germline V gene encodes CDR1 SQVTM and CDR2 ANQGSEA. CDR3 length equals 14 residues. With 5 bases clipped from V and 5 bases from J, the junction kept 10 bases outside the gene matches.

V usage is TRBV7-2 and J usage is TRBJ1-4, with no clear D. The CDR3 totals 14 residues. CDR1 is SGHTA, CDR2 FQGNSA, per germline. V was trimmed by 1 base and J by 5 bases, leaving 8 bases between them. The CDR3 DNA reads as TGTGCCAGCAGCTTAGGGGGAGGGAATGAAAAACTGTTTTTT. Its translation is CASSLGGGNEKLFF.

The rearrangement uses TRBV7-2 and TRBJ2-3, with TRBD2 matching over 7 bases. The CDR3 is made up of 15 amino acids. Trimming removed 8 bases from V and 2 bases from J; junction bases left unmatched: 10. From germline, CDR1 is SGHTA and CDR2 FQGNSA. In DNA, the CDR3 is TGTGCCAGCCTCCCTGGGACTACCTACACAGATACGCAGTATTTT. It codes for CASLPGTTYTDTQYF.

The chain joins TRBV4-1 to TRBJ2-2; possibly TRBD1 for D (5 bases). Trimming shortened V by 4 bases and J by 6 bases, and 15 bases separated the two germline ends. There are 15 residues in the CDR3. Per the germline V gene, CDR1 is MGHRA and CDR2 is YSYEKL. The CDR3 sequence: CASSPRGSEPGELFF. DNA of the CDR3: TGCGCCAGCAGCCCTAGGGGCAGTGAGCCCGGGGAGCTGTTTTTT.

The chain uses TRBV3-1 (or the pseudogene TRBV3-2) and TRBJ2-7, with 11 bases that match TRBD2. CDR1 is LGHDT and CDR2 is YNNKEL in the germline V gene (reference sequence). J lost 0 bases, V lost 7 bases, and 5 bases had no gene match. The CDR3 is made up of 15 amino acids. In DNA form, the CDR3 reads TGTGCCAGCACCCAGGGACTAGCGGCCTCCTACGAGCAGTACTTC. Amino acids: CASTQGLAASYEQYF.

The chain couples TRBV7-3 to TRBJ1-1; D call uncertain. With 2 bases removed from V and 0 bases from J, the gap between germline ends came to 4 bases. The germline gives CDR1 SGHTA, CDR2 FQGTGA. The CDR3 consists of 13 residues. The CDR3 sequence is CASSLGMNTEAFF. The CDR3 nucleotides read TGTGCCAGCAGCTTAGGCATGAACACTGAAGCTTTCTTT.

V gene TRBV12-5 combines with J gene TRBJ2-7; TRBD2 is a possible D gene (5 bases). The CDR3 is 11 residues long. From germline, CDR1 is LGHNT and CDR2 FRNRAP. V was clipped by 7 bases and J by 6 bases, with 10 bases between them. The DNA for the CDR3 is TGTGCTAGTGCTCACGGGGTCGAGCAGTACTTC. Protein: CASAHGVEQYF.